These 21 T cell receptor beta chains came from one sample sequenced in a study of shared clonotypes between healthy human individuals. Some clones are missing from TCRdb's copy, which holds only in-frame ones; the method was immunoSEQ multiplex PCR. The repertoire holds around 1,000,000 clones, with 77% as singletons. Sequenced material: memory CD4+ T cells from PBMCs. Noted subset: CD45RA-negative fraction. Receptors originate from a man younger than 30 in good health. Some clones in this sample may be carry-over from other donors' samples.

The CDR3: CASSPPSQKAREQYF. As DNA, the CDR3 is TGTGCCAGCTCACCACCGAGCCAGAAAGCGAGGGAGCAGTACTTC. The V and J genes are TRBV18 and TRBJ2-7; D not certain. Germline lookup yields CDR1 KGHSH and CDR2 LQKENI. The CDR3 loop spans 15 amino acids. The V end was cut by 0 bases, the J end by 7 bases, with 16 bases between. The complete variable domain, with remaining parts taken from reference TRBV18 and TRBJ2-7, reads NAGVMQNPRHLVRRRGQEARLRCSPMKGHSHVYWYRQLPEEGLKFMVYLQKENIIDESGMPKERFSAEFPKEGPSILRIQQVVRGDSAAYFCASSPPSQKAREQYFGPGTRLTVT.

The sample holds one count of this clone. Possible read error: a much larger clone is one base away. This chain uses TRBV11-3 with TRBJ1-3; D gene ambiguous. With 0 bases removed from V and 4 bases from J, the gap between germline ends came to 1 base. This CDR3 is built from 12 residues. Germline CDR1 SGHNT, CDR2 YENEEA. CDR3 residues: CASSLDGNTIYF. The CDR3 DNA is TGTGCCAGCAGCTTAGACGGAAACACCATATATTTT.

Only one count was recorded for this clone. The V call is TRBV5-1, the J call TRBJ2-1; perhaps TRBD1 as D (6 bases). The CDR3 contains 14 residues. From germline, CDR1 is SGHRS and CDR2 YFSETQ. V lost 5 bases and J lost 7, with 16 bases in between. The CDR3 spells CASRTQTGSNEQFF. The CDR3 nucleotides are TGCGCCAGCAGAACTCAAACAGGGTCGAATGAGCAGTTCTTC.

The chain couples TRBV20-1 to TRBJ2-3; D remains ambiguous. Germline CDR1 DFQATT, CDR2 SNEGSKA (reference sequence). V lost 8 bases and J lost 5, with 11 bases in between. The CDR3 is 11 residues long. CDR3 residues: CSSTSGDTQYF. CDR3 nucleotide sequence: TGCAGTTCTACGTCGGGAGATACGCAGTATTTT.

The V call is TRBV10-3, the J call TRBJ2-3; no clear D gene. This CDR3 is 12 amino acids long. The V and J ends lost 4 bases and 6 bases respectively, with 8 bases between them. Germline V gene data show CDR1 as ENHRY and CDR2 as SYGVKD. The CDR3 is CAISGTQDTQYF. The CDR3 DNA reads TGTGCCATCAGTGGAACACAGGATACGCAGTATTTT.

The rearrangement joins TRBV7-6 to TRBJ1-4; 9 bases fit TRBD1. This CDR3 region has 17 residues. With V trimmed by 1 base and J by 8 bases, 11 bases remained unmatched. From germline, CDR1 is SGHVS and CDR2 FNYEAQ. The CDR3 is CASSLEGRGQGREKLFF. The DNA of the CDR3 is TGTGCCAGCAGCTTAGAAGGCCGGGGACAGGGTAGGGAAAAACTGTTTTTT.

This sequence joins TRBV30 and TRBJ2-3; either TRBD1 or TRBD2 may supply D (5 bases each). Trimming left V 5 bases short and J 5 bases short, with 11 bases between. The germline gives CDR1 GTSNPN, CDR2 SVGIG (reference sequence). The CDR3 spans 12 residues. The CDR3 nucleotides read TGTGCCTGGGGGCCTGGGGGAGATACGCAGTATTTT. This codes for CAWGPGGDTQYF.

The CDR3 sequence is CASRGGVFQPQHF. The CDR3 DNA follows: TGTGCCAGCAGGGGGGGGGTTTTTCAGCCCCAGCATTTT. V usage is TRBV28 and J usage is TRBJ1-5; D is possibly TRBD1 (5 bases). The V end lost 6 bases, the J end lost 6 bases, and 12 bases lay between the germline ends. The CDR3 contains 13 residues. CDR1 is MDHEN and CDR2 is SYDVKM in the germline V gene.

The CDR3 loop is CASSFDTSQETQYF. The CDR3 coding sequence is TGTGCCAGCAGCTTCGATACTAGTCAAGAGACCCAGTACTTC. The rearrangement links TRBV13 to TRBJ2-5, with D possibly matching TRBD2 (5 bases). In germline, CDR1 is PRHDT, CDR2 FYEKMQ (reference sequence). The germline V and J ends were trimmed by 3 bases and 2 bases, with 10 bases remaining between them. The CDR3 extends over 14 amino acids. Together with reference TRBV13 and TRBJ2-5, the CDR3 gives the full variable domain: AAGVIQSPRHLIKEKRETATLKCYPIPRHDTVYWYQQGPGQDPQFLISFYEKMQSDKGSIPDRFSAQQFSDYHSELNMSSLELGDSALYFCASSFDTSQETQYFGPGTRLLVL.

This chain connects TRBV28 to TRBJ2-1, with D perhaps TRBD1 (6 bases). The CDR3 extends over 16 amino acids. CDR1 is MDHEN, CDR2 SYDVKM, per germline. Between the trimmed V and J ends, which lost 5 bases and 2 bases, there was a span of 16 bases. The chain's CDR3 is CASSPRGGPTYNEQFF. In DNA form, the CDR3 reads TGTGCCAGCAGTCCGCGAGGGGGACCGACCTACAATGAGCAGTTCTTC.

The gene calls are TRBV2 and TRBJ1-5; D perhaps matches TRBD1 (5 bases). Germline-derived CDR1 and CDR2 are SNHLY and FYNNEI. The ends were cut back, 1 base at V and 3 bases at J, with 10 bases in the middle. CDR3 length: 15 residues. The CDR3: CASSEDWGYNQPQHF. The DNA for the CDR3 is TGTGCCAGCAGTGAAGATTGGGGCTACAATCAGCCCCAGCATTTT.

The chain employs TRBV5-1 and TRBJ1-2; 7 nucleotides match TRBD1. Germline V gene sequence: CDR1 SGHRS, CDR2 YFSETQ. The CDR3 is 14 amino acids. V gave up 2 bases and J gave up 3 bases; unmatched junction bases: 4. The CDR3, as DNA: TGCGCCAGCAGCTTCTTCGGGACAGACTATGGCTACACCTTC. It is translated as CASSFFGTDYGYTF.

The CDR3: CASSFGLAGGGTSTDTQYF. DNA for the CDR3: TGTGCCAGCAGCTTCGGGCTAGCGGGGGGCGGAACTAGCACAGATACGCAGTATTTT. V is TRBV7-9 and J is TRBJ2-3; 11 bases match TRBD2. Looked up from germline, CDR1 is SEHNR and CDR2 is FQNEAQ (reference sequence). J lost 0 bases, V lost 3 bases, and 11 bases had no gene match. This CDR3 has 19 amino acids.

CDR3 residues: CASTLNRGHNNEQFF. The DNA for the CDR3 is TGTGCCAGCACCCTAAACAGGGGGCACAACAATGAGCAGTTCTTC. This chain links TRBV6-6 with TRBJ2-1, with 9 nucleotides matching TRBD1. The CDR3 loop spans 15 amino acids. Looked up from germline, CDR1 is MNHNY and CDR2 is SVGAGI (reference sequence). J lost 5 bases, V lost 7 bases, and 9 bases had no gene match.

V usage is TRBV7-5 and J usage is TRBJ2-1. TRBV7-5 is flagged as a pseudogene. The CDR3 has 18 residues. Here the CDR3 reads CASTTPRRDISSYNEQFF. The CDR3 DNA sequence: TGTGCCAGCACCACGCCTCGGAGGGACATTAGCTCCTACAATGAGCAGTTCTTC.

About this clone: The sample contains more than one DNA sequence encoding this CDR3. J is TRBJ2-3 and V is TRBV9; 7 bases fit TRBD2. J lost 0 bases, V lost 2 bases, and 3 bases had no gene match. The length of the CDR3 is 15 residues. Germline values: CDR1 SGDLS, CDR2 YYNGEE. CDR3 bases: TGTGCCAGCAGCGTTTCTAGCGGTAGCACAGATACGCAGTATTTT. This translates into CASSVSSGSTDTQYF.

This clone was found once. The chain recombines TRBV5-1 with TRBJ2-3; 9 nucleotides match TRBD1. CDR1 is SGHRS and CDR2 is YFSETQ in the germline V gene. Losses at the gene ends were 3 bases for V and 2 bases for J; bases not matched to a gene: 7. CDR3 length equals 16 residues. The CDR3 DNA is TGCGCCAGCAGCTACGGACAGGGGATCCCCACAGATACGCAGTATTTT. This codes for CASSYGQGIPTDTQYF. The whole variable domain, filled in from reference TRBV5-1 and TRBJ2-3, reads KAGVTQTPRYLIKTRGQQVTLSCSPISGHRSVSWYQQTPGQGLQFLFEYFSETQRNKGNFPGRFSGRQFSNSRSEMNVSTLELGDSALYLCASSYGQGIPTDTQYFGPGTRLTVL.

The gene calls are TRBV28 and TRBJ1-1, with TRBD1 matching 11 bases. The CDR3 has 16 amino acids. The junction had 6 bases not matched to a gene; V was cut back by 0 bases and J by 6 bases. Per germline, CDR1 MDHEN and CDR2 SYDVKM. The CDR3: CASSLWDRGRGPEAFF. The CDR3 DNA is TGTGCCAGCAGTTTATGGGACAGGGGGCGAGGTCCTGAAGCTTTCTTT.

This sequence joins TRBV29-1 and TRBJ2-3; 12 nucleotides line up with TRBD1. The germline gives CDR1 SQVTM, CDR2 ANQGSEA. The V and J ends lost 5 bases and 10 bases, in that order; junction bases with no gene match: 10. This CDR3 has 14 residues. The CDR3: CSVFRDRGQEPQYF. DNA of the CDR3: TGCAGCGTTTTCCGGGACAGGGGGCAAGAACCGCAGTATTTT.

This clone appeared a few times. The DNA of the CDR3 is TGTGCCAGCGCCGTTCTGAACACTGAAGCTTTCTTT. Encoded protein: CASAVLNTEAFF. V is TRBV21-1 and J is TRBJ1-1. TRBV21-1 is recorded as a pseudogene. This CDR3 comprises 12 residues.

In DNA, the CDR3 is TGTGCCAGCAGTGAAAACGGAAGGGGGCTATGGTCCGAGCAGTACTTC. This encodes CASSENGRGLWSEQYF. The chain couples TRBV2 to TRBJ2-7, with TRBD1 matching 7 bases. This CDR3 is built from 16 residues. V trimming: 2 bases; J trimming: 6 bases; junction bases outside the gene matches: 13. Germline CDR1 reads SNHLY; CDR2 reads FYNNEI.